Presented here are 21 T cell receptor beta chains from one specimen sequenced in a study of vaccination and CD4 T cells after COVID-19. No antigens are known for them. Oncomine TCR Beta short-read sequencing was applied to DNA from cultured CD4+ T cells. MiXCR was run by TCRdb on the PCR reads, yielding one entry per CDR3 protein. The sample contains about 18,000 distinct CDR3 sequences, just under 45% of which appear only once. Sample treatment: approximately 9-day PBMC culture with coronavirus spike peptide pools or control peptides (ViraFEST assay). The sample consisted of CD4+ T cells from blood, cultured in vitro, taken after SARS-CoV-2 vaccination. These receptors all come from a human donor who had recovered from COVID-19.

This clonotype has a handful of counts. The J gene is TRBJ1-2, the V gene TRBV20-1; possibly TRBD1 for D (6 bases). Germline CDR1 reads DFQATT; CDR2 reads SNEGSKA (reference sequence). The CDR3 runs to 14 residues. V lost 5 bases, J lost 4 bases, and 17 bases lay in between. The CDR3 nucleotides read TGCAGTGCTTCCCAGGACCAGGGGAGCTATGGCTACACCTTC. This encodes CSASQDQGSYGYTF.

V is TRBV20-1 and J is TRBJ2-5, with D possibly TRBD2 on 6 matching bases. This CDR3 has 13 amino acids. V lost 3 bases and J 7 bases, leaving 15 bases between the germline ends. Germline CDR1 reads DFQATT; CDR2 reads SNEGSKA (reference sequence). CDR3 nucleotides: TGCAGTGCTAGGGAGGGGACCGTCCGGACCCAGTACTTC. Its protein is CSAREGTVRTQYF.

This clonotype was seen a few times. This CDR3 is CSARDSNQPQHF. The CDR3 bases are TGCAGTGCTAGAGACAGCAATCAGCCCCAGCATTTT. The rearrangement links TRBV20-1 to TRBJ1-5, with D uncertain. Germline CDR1 reads DFQATT; CDR2 reads SNEGSKA (reference sequence). This CDR3 region has 12 residues. Trimming removed 0 bases from V and 1 base from J, with 1 base in between.

The chain joins TRBV7-2 to TRBJ1-1; D uncertain. With 4 bases removed from V and 4 bases from J, the gap between germline ends came to 13 bases. Germline lookup yields CDR1 SGHTA and CDR2 FQGNSA. The CDR3 extends over 14 amino acids. This chain's CDR3 is CASSSNAGGTEAFF. In DNA form, the CDR3 reads TGTGCCAGCAGCTCCAATGCGGGAGGCACTGAAGCTTTCTTT.

This clonotype has just a few counts. J is TRBJ1-5 and V is TRBV20-1, with a weak D call TRBD1 (5 bases). Trimming removed 6 bases from V and 2 bases from J, with 11 bases in between. This CDR3 region has 13 residues. The germline V gene encodes CDR1 DFQATT and CDR2 SNEGSKA (reference sequence). In nucleotides, the CDR3 is TGCAGTGCAGGGGACTTCGGCAATCAGCCCCAGCATTTT. Translated, it gives CSAGDFGNQPQHF.

The V call is TRBV28, the J call TRBJ2-7, with TRBD2 identical over 15 bases. J was trimmed by 0 bases and V by 6 bases; bases with no gene match: 12. The CDR3 consists of 19 residues. The germline gives CDR1 MDHEN, CDR2 SYDVKM. CDR3 in amino acids: CASSAAGLAGGPFSYEQYF. The CDR3 DNA follows: TGTGCCAGCAGCGCTGCTGGACTAGCGGGAGGGCCCTTCTCCTACGAGCAGTACTTC.

V is TRBV19 and J is TRBJ1-6; no clear D gene. This CDR3 spans 14 amino acids. Trimming pared 4 bases from V and 6 bases from J, leaving 10 bases between. CDR1 and CDR2 (germline): LNHDA, SQIVND (reference sequence). Written as DNA, the CDR3 is TGTGCCAGTAGTAGCTCCCAAGGTAATTCACCCCTCCACTTT. It specifies CASSSSQGNSPLHF.

The chain links TRBV6-1 to TRBJ2-1, with TRBD2 identical over 8 bases. V was clipped by 5 bases and J by 10 bases; unmatched bases: 7. CDR1 and CDR2 from the germline V gene are MNHNS and SASEGT. This CDR3 has 13 amino acids. CDR3: CASSLSGSFEQFF. CDR3 nucleotides: TGTGCCAGCAGTCTAAGCGGGAGTTTCGAGCAGTTCTTC.

V and J are TRBV2 and TRBJ1-5; weak D call: TRBD1 (6 bases). Germline assignment: CDR1 SNHLY and CDR2 FYNNEI. Trimming took 3 bases from V and 1 from J, leaving 7 bases between them. The CDR3 totals 14 residues. In nucleotides, the CDR3 is TGTGCCAGCAGTGACAGGGGAAGCAATCAGCCCCAGCATTTT. Translated: CASSDRGSNQPQHF.

This clonotype was picked up a small number of times. The genes are TRBV7-9 and TRBJ2-1; TRBD2 agrees at 7 bases. CDR1 is SEHNR, CDR2 FQNEAQ, per germline (reference sequence). The CDR3 consists of 13 residues. V was clipped by 4 bases and J by 10 bases; unmatched bases: 7. The CDR3 sequence is CASSYGTGGEQFF. DNA of the CDR3: TGTGCCAGCAGCTACGGGACCGGGGGGGAGCAGTTCTTC.

This chain joins TRBV6-1 and TRBJ2-1; the D is unclear. The CDR3 spans 16 residues. Germline CDR1 and CDR2: MNHNS and SASEGT. Between the trimmed V and J ends, which lost 5 bases and 0 bases, there was a span of 14 bases. This CDR3 reads CASSTAVASSYNEQFF. The DNA of the CDR3 is TGTGCCAGCAGTACAGCTGTGGCTAGCTCCTACAATGAGCAGTTCTTC.

This clonotype was seen only a few times. J is TRBJ2-3 and V is TRBV20-1; D is ambiguous. Germline CDR1 reads DFQATT; CDR2 reads SNEGSKA (reference sequence). Trimming pared 0 bases from V and 3 bases from J, leaving 7 bases between. This CDR3 is 13 amino acids long. The CDR3 DNA follows: TGCAGTGCTAGAGATATGGGGACAGATACGCAGTATTTT. This gives the protein CSARDMGTDTQYF.

J is TRBJ1-1 and V is TRBV20-1, with 8 bases fitting TRBD1. Germline CDR1 and CDR2: DFQATT and SNEGSKA (reference sequence). Losses at the gene ends were 5 bases for V and 0 bases for J; bases not matched to a gene: 11. CDR3 length: 16 residues. The CDR3 sequence is CSAQRVQGGMNTEAFF. The DNA of the CDR3 is TGCAGTGCTCAACGGGTACAGGGGGGGATGAACACTGAAGCTTTCTTT.

This chain uses TRBV7-9 with TRBJ2-2; the D gene is possibly TRBD2 (5 bases). Trimming pared 3 bases from V and 6 bases from J, leaving 11 bases between. In germline, CDR1 is SEHNR, CDR2 FQNEAQ (reference sequence). This CDR3 is built from 14 residues. In nucleotides, the CDR3 is TGTGCCAGCAGCTTCCGTCCGGAGGCCGGGGAGCTGTTTTTT. Protein product: CASSFRPEAGELFF.

This clonotype has only a few counts. The J gene is TRBJ1-6, the V gene TRBV27; TRBD1 might be the D (5 bases). Trimming left V 6 bases short and J 4 bases short, with 10 bases between. The CDR3 extends over 14 amino acids. Germline CDR1 MNHEY, CDR2 SMNVEV (reference sequence). The CDR3 loop is CASRPGPYNSPLHF. The CDR3 coding sequence is TGTGCCAGCAGGCCGGGACCGTATAATTCACCCCTCCACTTT.

The V gene is TRBV27, the J gene TRBJ1-1; no firm D call. The CDR3 runs 15 residues. V was clipped by 7 bases and J by 3 bases, with 18 bases between them. In germline, CDR1 is MNHEY, CDR2 SMNVEV (reference sequence). This CDR3 is CASTLNGQADTEAFF. The CDR3 nucleotides read TGTGCCAGCACCCTAAACGGGCAGGCGGACACTGAAGCTTTCTTT.

The chain joins TRBV9 to TRBJ1-1; D gene uncertain. There are 14 residues in the CDR3. The V gene's germline CDR1 is SGDLS and CDR2 YYNGEE. V lost 3 bases to trimming and J lost 2 bases, with 11 bases between them. The CDR3 here is CASSAQGSNTEAFF. The CDR3 nucleotides are TGTGCCAGCAGCGCCCAAGGGTCCAACACTGAAGCTTTCTTT.

V and J are TRBV7-2 and TRBJ2-2; D is perhaps TRBD2 (5 bases). Germline CDR1 SGHTA, CDR2 FQGNSA. The CDR3 spans 16 residues. The V end lost 1 base, the J end lost 8 bases, and 17 bases lay between the germline ends. DNA of the CDR3: TGTGCCAGCAGCTTAGGACCAGCGGTCGGTCAGGGGGAGCTGTTTTTT. Its protein is CASSLGPAVGQGELFF.

A few counts support this clonotype. The chain has TRBV28 and TRBJ2-7; the D gene is possibly TRBD1 (6 bases). This CDR3 region has 14 residues. Germline V CDR1 and CDR2: MDHEN, SYDVKM. The V gene lost 5 bases and the J gene lost 6 bases, with 17 bases spanning the gap. This chain's CDR3 is CASSPRQVAPEQYF. CDR3 in DNA: TGTGCCAGCAGTCCTCGACAGGTCGCACCCGAGCAGTACTTC.

This clonotype was counted between two and nine times. The chain recombines TRBV25-1 with TRBJ1-1; weak D call: TRBD1 (5 bases). The CDR3 has 13 residues. In germline, CDR1 is MGHDK, CDR2 SYGVNS. Trimming stripped 4 bases from V and 4 bases from J, with 10 bases between. The CDR3 region is CASSGLGPTEAFF. The CDR3 DNA reads as TGTGCCAGCAGTGGACTGGGACCCACTGAAGCTTTCTTT.

This chain links TRBV30 with TRBJ2-7; 9 nucleotides match TRBD1. This CDR3 region has 14 residues. V dropped 3 bases and J dropped 1; count of bases not matched to a gene: 4. Germline V gene data show CDR1 as GTSNPN and CDR2 as SVGIG (reference sequence). The CDR3 region has the DNA TGTGCCTGGAGAGGACAGGGGACTTCCTACGAGCAGTACTTC. Its protein product is CAWRGQGTSYEQYF.